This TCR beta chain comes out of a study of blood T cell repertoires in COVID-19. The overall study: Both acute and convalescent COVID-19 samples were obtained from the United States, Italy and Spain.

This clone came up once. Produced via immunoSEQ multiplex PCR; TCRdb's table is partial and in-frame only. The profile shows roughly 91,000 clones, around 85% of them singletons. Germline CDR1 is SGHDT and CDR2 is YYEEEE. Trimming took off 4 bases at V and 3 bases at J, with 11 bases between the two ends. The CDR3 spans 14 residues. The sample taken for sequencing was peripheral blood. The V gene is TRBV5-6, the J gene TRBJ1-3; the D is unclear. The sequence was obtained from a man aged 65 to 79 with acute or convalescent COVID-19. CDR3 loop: CASSRGGFGNTIYF. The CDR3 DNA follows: TGTGCCAGCAGCCGCGGAGGGTTTGGAAACACCATATATTTT.